Detailed here is one T cell receptor beta chain. Its ends do not fully match the called genes, so a read error is possible. The data are from a study of CD8 T cells in Susac syndrome. The CDR3 extends over 15 amino acids. Germline V gene sequence: CDR1 SQVTM, CDR2 ANQGSEA. A quantity of roughly 0.5 to 1 ug RNA underwent reverse transcription using random hexamers. TCRdb re-called the immunoSEQ multiplex PCR reads through MiXCR, storing one row per CDR3 protein. The data contain approximately 120,000 distinct CDR3 sequences, just over 90% of them singletons. Sequencing was carried out using CD8+ T cells from PBMCs. The rearrangement joins TRBV29-1 to TRBJ2-2, with TRBD2 as a possible D gene (6 bases). This TCR was recovered from a human donor with multiple sclerosis. The CDR3 protein is CSAEGERGNAGELFF. The CDR3 DNA reads as TGCAGCGCTGAAGGGGAACGGGGGAACGCCGGGGAGCTGTTTTTT.